What follows are 11 T cell receptor beta chains derived from one specimen sequenced in a study of CD8 T cells in Susac syndrome. With random hexamers, about 0.5 to 1 ug RNA was reverse transcribed. TCRdb called the immunoSEQ multiplex PCR reads again in MiXCR, with one record for every CDR3 protein. The repertoire consists of 160,000 or so distinct CDR3 sequences, with approximately 95% occurring once and the leading ten covering 0.15% to 0.2%. Sequencing was carried out using CD8+ T cells from PBMCs. Receptors originate from a human donor with multiple sclerosis.

The chain links TRBV28 to TRBJ2-1, with 13 bases fitting TRBD2. Unmatched junction bases numbered 15, after V lost 5 bases and J lost 2 bases. The CDR3 is 20 residues long. The germline gives CDR1 MDHEN, CDR2 SYDVKM. CDR3 amino acids: CASSPSSGLAGTITYNEQFF. For the CDR3, the DNA is TGTGCCAGCAGTCCATCCTCGGGACTAGCGGGAACGATAACCTACAATGAGCAGTTCTTC.

This chain connects TRBV7-8 to TRBJ2-6; TRBD1 might be the D (6 bases). Germline CDR1 is SGHVS and CDR2 is FQNEAQ. Trimming pared 5 bases from V and 10 bases from J, leaving 15 bases between. The CDR3 is 14 residues long. The CDR3 here is CASSPSGTGNVLTF. DNA for the CDR3: TGTGCCAGCAGCCCCTCCGGTACAGGGAACGTCCTGACTTTC.

This chain links TRBV29-1 with TRBJ1-1; no clear D. Trimming cost V 4 bases and J 7 bases, with 4 bases left between them. The CDR3 is made up of 9 amino acids. Germline V gene data show CDR1 as SQVTM and CDR2 as ANQGSEA. Written as DNA, the CDR3 is TGCAGCGTTGGAGGTGAAGCTTTCTTT. Amino acid sequence: CSVGGEAFF. Full variable domain (remainder filled in from reference TRBV29-1 and TRBJ1-1): SAVISQKPSRDICQRGTSLTIQCQVDSQVTMMFWYRQQPGQSLTLIATANQGSEATYESGFVIDKFPISRPNLTFSTLTVSNMSPEDSSIYLCSVGGEAFFGQGTRLTVV.

The chain employs TRBV9 and TRBJ2-1, with 10 bases fitting TRBD2. V shed 2 bases, J shed 6 bases, and the junction held 5 bases outside the gene matches. Germline assignment: CDR1 SGDLS and CDR2 YYNGEE. The CDR3 runs to 15 residues. CDR3 DNA: TGTGCCAGCAGCGTCATTAGCGGGGGGAGCAATGAGCAGTTCTTC. Protein: CASSVISGGSNEQFF.

This chain uses TRBV7-9 with TRBJ2-6, with D maybe TRBD1 (5 bases). The CDR3 totals 12 residues. V was pared by 3 bases and J by 12 bases, with 9 bases between. Germline-derived CDR1 and CDR2 are SEHNR and FQNEAQ (reference sequence). This chain's CDR3 is CASSFRVTVLTF. DNA for the CDR3: TGTGCCAGCAGCTTCAGGGTGACCGTCCTGACTTTC.

This sequence joins TRBV20-1 and TRBJ2-1; 11 bases agree with TRBD1. Germline-derived CDR1 and CDR2 are DFQATT and SNEGSKA (reference sequence). The junction had 7 bases not matched to a gene; V was cut back by 7 bases and J by 8 bases. The CDR3 has 13 residues. The DNA of the CDR3 is TGCAGTGTAACGAGGACAGGGGGCTATGAGCAGTTCTTC. Protein: CSVTRTGGYEQFF.

The V gene is TRBV20-1, the J gene TRBJ1-5, with no clear D. The length of the CDR3 is 14 residues. From germline, CDR1 is DFQATT and CDR2 SNEGSKA (reference sequence). The V and J ends lost 0 bases and 1 base respectively, with 7 bases between them. The CDR3 here is CSARDVRSNQPQHF. The CDR3 nucleotides read TGCAGTGCTAGAGATGTCAGGAGCAATCAGCCCCAGCATTTT.

This clonotype has just one count. V is TRBV2 and J is TRBJ1-5; D is uncertain. There are 14 residues in the CDR3. The V end was cut by 3 bases, the J end by 3 bases, with 9 bases between. Germline assignment: CDR1 SNHLY and CDR2 FYNNEI. CDR3 sequence reads: CASSEWRANQPQHF. The CDR3 coding sequence is TGTGCCAGCAGTGAGTGGAGGGCCAATCAGCCCCAGCATTTT.

This clonotype occurred once. The chain is built from TRBV6-5 and TRBJ2-5; possible D gene TRBD1, 6 bases. The CDR3 runs 15 residues. The germline gives CDR1 MNHEY, CDR2 SVGAGI. Between the trimmed V and J ends, which lost 0 bases and 1 base, there was a span of 9 bases. The CDR3 here is CASSYSGTSQETQYF. As DNA, the CDR3 is TGTGCCAGCAGTTACTCCGGGACAAGCCAAGAGACCCAGTACTTC.

The DNA for the CDR3 is TGCAGTGCTAGAGAGACGGGTCTAGCGGGATTCCGCCAAAAAGAGACCCAGTACTTC. Translating gives CSARETGLAGFRQKETQYF. The chain carries TRBV20-1 and TRBJ2-5, with 9 bases that match TRBD2. Per the germline V gene, CDR1 is DFQATT and CDR2 is SNEGSKA (reference sequence). CDR3 size: 19 residues. Trimming at V came to 0 bases and at J to 3 bases, leaving 17 bases not matched to a gene.

J is TRBJ2-7 and V is TRBV7-9, with D tentatively TRBD2 (7 bases). Trimming stripped 3 bases from V and 0 bases from J, with 18 bases between. This CDR3 comprises 17 residues. Looked up from germline, CDR1 is SEHNR and CDR2 is FQNEAQ (reference sequence). CDR3 nucleotide sequence: TGTGCCAGCAGCTTCTCGGGGGGCGAGGAAGGCTCCTACGAGCAGTACTTC. This sequence encodes CASSFSGGEEGSYEQYF.